This T cell receptor (beta chain) emerged from a study of OX40 agonist ivuxolimab in advanced cancers. Study information: In this trial design, patients received ivuxolimab intravenously at 0.01 to 10 mg/kg every 2 weeks. Points from the study as a whole: By week 6 at 0.1 to 3.0 mg/kg, blood CD4+ and CD8+ T cells had expanded clonally.

This clone is categorized as large. The antigen is not known. Between the trimmed V and J ends, which lost 2 bases and 5 bases, there was a span of 4 bases. The germline V gene has CDR1 MGHDK and CDR2 SYGVNS. The CDR3 loop spans 11 amino acids. Baseline, cycle 4 day 1, and cycle 7 day 1 were the blood sampling points. Profiling relied on immunoSEQ multiplex PCR, and the TCRdb table lists in-frame clones only, not all of them. In the table there are 10,000 to 11,000 clones, 60% to 80% of which are singletons. The source of this sequence is an adult with an advanced solid tumor such as melanoma, head and neck, liver or kidney cancer. This sample comprised CD4+ or CD8+ T cells sorted from blood, obtained in a trial of the OX40 agonist ivuxolimab. V usage is TRBV25-1 and J usage is TRBJ2-7; D is uncertain. This chain's CDR3 is CASSEGNEQYF. CDR3 sequence (DNA): TGTGCCAGCAGTGAAGGGAACGAGCAGTACTTC.